This entry concerns a single T cell receptor beta chain. V shed 5 bases and J shed 4 bases, with 8 bases lying between them. Germline V gives CDR1 SQVTM, CDR2 ANQGSEA. The CDR3 extends over 11 amino acids. The entry originates in a study of blood T cell repertoires in COVID-19. Per the original methods: Amplification of reference gene primers was used by the study to estimate nucleated cell counts. Repertoires were generated with immunoSEQ multiplex PCR, while TCRdb's copy carries only in-frame clones and drops some. D and trimming come from the DNA, and the V and J calls and clone size come from that table. The sample lists about 310,000 clones; around nine tenths were seen once.

The sequencing input was peripheral blood. This clonotype originated in a man between 50 and 59 years old with active or convalescent COVID-19. V usage is TRBV29-1 and J usage is TRBJ1-2; D is unresolved. CDR3 in amino acids: CSVQERYGYTF. The CDR3 region has the DNA TGCAGCGTTCAGGAACGCTATGGCTACACCTTC.